This T cell receptor beta chain was profiled in a study of blood T cell repertoires in COVID-19. About the research overall: Both acute and convalescent COVID-19 samples were obtained from the United States, Italy and Spain. From T cells, B-cell-depleted T cells, or PBMCs came the material, which was cDNA or gDNA.

The assay was immunoSEQ multiplex PCR, and TCRdb's table has in-frame clones only and misses some. The data hold 300,000 to 450,000 clones, with about 88% observed a single time. Across 20 to 25 US areas, participants ranged in age from 18 to 89 years. In Cohort 3, a recovered donor had either two negative PCRs, clearance, or symptom resolution. Sample: PBMCs or T cells enriched from blood (not recorded which). This TCR was sampled from a woman between 18 and 29 years old who had recovered from COVID-19.

The CDR3 is CASSNLPGQRSYEQYF. As DNA, the CDR3 is TGTGCCAGTAGTAACCTACCGGGACAGCGATCTTACGAGCAGTACTTC. V and J are TRBV19 and TRBJ2-7; TRBD1 aligns across 7 bases. V lost 4 bases to trimming and J lost 4 bases; unmatched junction nucleotides: 13. Germline V gives CDR1 LNHDA, CDR2 SQIVND (reference sequence). There are 16 residues in the CDR3.